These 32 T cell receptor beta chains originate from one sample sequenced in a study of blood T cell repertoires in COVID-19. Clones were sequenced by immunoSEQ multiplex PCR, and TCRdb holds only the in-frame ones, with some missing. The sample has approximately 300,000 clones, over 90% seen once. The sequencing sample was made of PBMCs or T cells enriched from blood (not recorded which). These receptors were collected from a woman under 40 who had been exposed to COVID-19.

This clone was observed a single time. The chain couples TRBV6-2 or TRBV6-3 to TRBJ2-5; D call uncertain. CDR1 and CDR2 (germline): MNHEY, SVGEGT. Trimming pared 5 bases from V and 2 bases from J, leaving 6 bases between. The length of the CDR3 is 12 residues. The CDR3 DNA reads TGTGCCAGCAGTGCCAGACAAGAGACCCAGTACTTC. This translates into CASSARQETQYF.

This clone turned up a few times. CDR3 bases: TGTGCCAGCAGCGTAGTGAGGTCGCTGAACACTGAAGCTTTCTTT. Its translation: CASSVVRSLNTEAFF. The rearrangement links TRBV9 to TRBJ1-1, with D unresolved. V was cut by 0 bases and J by 0 bases, with 9 bases left in between. The CDR3 has 15 amino acids. Germline V gene data show CDR1 as SGDLS and CDR2 as YYNGEE. Full variable domain (missing parts from reference TRBV9 and TRBJ1-1): DSGVTQTPKHLITATGQRVTLRCSPRSGDLSVYWYQQSLDQGLQFLIQYYNGEERAKGNILERFSAQQFPDLHSELNLSSLELGDSALYFCASSVVRSLNTEAFFGQGTRLTVV.

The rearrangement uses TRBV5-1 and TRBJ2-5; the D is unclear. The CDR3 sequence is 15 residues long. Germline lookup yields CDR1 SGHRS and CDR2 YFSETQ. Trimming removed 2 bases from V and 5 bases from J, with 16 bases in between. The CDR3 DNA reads TGCGCCAGCAGCTTTTTTGACTCCCCAGAGGAGACCCAGTACTTC. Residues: CASSFFDSPEETQYF.

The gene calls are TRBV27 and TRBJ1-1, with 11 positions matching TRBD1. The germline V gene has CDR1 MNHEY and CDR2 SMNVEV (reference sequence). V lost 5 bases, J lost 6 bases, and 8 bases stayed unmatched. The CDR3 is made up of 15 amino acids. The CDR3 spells CASSPHRTGGAEAFF. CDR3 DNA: TGTGCCAGCAGTCCCCATCGGACAGGGGGCGCTGAAGCTTTCTTT.

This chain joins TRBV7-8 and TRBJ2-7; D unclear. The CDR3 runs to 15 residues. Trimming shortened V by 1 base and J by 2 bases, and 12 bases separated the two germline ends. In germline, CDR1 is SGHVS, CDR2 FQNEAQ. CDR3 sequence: CASSLDHSKAYEQYF. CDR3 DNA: TGTGCCAGCAGCTTAGACCACAGTAAAGCCTACGAGCAGTACTTC.

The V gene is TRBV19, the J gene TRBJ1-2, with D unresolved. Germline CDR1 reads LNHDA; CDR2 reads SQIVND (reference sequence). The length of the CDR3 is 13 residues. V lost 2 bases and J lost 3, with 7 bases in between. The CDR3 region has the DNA TGTGCCAGTAGTATACAGGAGGACTATGGCTACACCTTC. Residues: CASSIQEDYGYTF.

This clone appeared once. Here the CDR3 reads CASSIGSQIYNSPLHF. CDR3 coding DNA: TGTGCCAGTAGTATAGGGTCCCAGATCTATAATTCACCCCTCCACTTT. The V call is TRBV19, the J call TRBJ1-6; D ambiguous. The CDR3 has 16 amino acids. CDR1 LNHDA and CDR2 SQIVND come from the germline V gene (reference sequence). V lost 1 base, J lost 3 bases, and 10 bases lay in between.

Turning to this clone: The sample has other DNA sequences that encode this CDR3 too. CDR3 sequence (DNA): TGTGCCAGCAGTGACCCGGGGATGAACACTGAAGCTTTCTTT. Amino acid sequence: CASSDPGMNTEAFF. The V gene is TRBV2, the J gene TRBJ1-1, with D unclear. Germline V gene lookup returns CDR1 SNHLY and CDR2 FYNNEI. The CDR3 is 14 amino acids. Trimming pared 3 bases from V and 0 bases from J, leaving 8 bases between.

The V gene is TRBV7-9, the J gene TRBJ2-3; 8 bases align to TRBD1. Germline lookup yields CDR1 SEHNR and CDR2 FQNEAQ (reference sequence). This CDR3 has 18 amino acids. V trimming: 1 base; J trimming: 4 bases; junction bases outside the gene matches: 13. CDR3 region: CASSLVFSVPGQADTQYF. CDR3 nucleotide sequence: TGTGCCAGCAGCTTAGTTTTTTCAGTCCCGGGACAGGCAGATACGCAGTATTTT.

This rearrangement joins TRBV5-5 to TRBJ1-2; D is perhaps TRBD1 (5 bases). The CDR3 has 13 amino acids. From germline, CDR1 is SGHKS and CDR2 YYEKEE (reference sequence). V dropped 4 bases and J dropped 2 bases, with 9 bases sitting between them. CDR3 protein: CASSGAGNYGYTF. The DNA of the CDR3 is TGTGCCAGCAGCGGGGCCGGGAACTATGGCTACACCTTC.

CDR3 in amino acids: CASSMTGRETQYF. The CDR3, as DNA: TGTGCCAGCAGCATGACAGGGCGGGAGACCCAGTACTTC. This chain uses TRBV6-2 or TRBV6-3 with TRBJ2-5; 7 bases fit TRBD1. CDR3 length: 13 amino acids. With V trimmed by 6 bases and J by 5 bases, 6 bases remained unmatched. Germline V gene lookup returns CDR1 MNHEY and CDR2 SVGEGT.

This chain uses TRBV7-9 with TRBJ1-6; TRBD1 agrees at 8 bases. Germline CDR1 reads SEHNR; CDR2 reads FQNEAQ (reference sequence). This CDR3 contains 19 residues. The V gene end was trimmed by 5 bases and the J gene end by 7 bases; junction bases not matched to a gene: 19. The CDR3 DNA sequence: TGTGCCAGCAGCCCACTGACCGGACAGGGATCTACGAAAAATTCACCCCTCCACTTT. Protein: CASSPLTGQGSTKNSPLHF. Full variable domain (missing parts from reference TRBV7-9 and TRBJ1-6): DTGVSQNPRHKITKRGQNVTFRCDPISEHNRLYWYRQTLGQGPEFLTYFQNEAQLEKSRLLSDRFSAERPKGSFSTLEIQRTEQGDSAMYLCASSPLTGQGSTKNSPLHFGNGTRLTVT.

Here the CDR3 DNA reads TGTGCCAGCTCAGGGCTACATGCAACTAATGAAAAACTGTTTTTT. Residues: CASSGLHATNEKLFF. V is TRBV18 and J is TRBJ1-4; D unresolved. The CDR3 covers 15 residues. Germline CDR1 is KGHSH and CDR2 is LQKENI. With 5 bases removed from V and 0 bases from J, the gap between germline ends came to 10 bases. Full variable domain (missing parts from reference TRBV18 and TRBJ1-4): NAGVMQNPRHLVRRRGQEARLRCSPMKGHSHVYWYRQLPEEGLKFMVYLQKENIIDESGMPKERFSAEFPKEGPSILRIQQVVRGDSAAYFCASSGLHATNEKLFFGSGTQLSVL.

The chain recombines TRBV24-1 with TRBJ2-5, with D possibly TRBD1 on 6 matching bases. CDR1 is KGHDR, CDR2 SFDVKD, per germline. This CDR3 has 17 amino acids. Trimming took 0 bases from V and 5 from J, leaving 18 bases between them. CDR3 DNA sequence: TGTGCCACCAGTGATTTGCATCGTGGGGGCTCCGGGGAGACCCAGTACTTC. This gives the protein CATSDLHRGGSGETQYF.

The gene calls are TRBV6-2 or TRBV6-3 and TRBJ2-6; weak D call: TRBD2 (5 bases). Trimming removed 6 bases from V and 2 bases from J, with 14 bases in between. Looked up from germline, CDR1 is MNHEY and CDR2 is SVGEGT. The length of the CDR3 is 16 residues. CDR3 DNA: TGTGCCAGCAGCCTTCGGGGTGCTACTGGGGCCAACGTCCTGACTTTC. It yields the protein CASSLRGATGANVLTF.

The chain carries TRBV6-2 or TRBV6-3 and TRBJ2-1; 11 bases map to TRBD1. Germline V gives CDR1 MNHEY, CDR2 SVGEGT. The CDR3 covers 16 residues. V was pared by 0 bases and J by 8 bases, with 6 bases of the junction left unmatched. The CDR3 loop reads CASSYSMDRGRDEQFF. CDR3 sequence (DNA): TGTGCCAGCAGTTACTCGATGGACAGGGGGCGCGATGAGCAGTTCTTC.

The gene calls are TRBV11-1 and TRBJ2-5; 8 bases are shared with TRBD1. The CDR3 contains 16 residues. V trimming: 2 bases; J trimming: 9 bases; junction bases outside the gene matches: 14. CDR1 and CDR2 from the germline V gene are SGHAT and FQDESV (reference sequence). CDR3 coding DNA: TGTGCCAGCAGCTTAAGACAGGGGTCTGAAGTTGTCCCCCAGTACTTC. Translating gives CASSLRQGSEVVPQYF.

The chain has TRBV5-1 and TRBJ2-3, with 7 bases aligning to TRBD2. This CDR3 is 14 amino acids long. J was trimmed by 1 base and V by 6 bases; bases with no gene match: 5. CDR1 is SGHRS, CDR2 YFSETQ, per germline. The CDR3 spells CASKLLAGTDTQYF. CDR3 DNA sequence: TGCGCCAGCAAATTGCTAGCGGGCACAGATACGCAGTATTTT.

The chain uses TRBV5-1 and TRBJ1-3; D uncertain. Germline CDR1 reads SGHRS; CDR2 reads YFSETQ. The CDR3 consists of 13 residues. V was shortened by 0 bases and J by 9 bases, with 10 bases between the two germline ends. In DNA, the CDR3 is TGCGCCAGCAGCTTGGACCAGTTGGCCACCATATATTTT. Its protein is CASSLDQLATIYF.

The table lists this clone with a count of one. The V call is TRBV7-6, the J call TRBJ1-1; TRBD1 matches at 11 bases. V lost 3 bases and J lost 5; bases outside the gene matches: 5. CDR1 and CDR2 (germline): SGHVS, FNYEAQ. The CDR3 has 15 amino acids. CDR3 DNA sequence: TGTGCCAGCAGCTTGGGGGACAGGGGGTCGACTGAAGCTTTCTTT. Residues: CASSLGDRGSTEAFF.

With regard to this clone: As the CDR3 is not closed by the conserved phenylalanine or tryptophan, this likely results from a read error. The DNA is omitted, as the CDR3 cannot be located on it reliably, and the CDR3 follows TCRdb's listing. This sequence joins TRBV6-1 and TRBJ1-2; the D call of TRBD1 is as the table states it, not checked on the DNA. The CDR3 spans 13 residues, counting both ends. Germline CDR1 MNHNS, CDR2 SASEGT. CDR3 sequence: CASSESRVDRPHV.

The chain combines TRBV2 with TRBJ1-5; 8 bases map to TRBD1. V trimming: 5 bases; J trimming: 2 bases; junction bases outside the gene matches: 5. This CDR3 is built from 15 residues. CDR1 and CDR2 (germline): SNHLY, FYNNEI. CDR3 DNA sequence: TGTGCCAGCAGTTTACAGGGGGGGCGCAATCAGCCCCAGCATTTT. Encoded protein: CASSLQGGRNQPQHF.

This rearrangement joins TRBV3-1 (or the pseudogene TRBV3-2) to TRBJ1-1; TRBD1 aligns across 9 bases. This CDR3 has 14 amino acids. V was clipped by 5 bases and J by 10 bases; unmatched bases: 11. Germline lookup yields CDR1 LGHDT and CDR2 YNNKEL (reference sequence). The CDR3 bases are TGTGCCAGCAGCGGACCCACAGGGGGCACGACAGCTTTCTTT. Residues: CASSGPTGGTTAFF.

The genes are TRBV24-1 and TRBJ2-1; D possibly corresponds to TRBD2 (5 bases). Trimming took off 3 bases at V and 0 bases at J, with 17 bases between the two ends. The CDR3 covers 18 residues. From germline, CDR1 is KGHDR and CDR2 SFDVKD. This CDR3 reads CATSDLPPRGSSYNEQFF. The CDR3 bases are TGTGCCACCAGTGATCTGCCCCCTAGAGGGAGCTCCTACAATGAGCAGTTCTTC.

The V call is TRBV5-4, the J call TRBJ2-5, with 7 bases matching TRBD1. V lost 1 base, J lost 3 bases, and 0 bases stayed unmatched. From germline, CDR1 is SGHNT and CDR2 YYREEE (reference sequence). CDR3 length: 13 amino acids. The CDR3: CASSLTGEETQYF. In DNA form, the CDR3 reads TGTGCCAGCAGCTTGACAGGGGAAGAGACCCAGTACTTC.

The CDR3, as DNA: TGTGCCAGTAGGAAAGGGACAGGGGCCTATGGCTACACCTTC. It yields the protein CASRKGTGAYGYTF. The chain uses TRBV19 and TRBJ1-2, with TRBD1 matching 10 bases. V was pared by 6 bases and J by 4 bases, with 5 bases of the junction left unmatched. The germline gives CDR1 LNHDA, CDR2 SQIVND (reference sequence). The CDR3 consists of 14 residues.

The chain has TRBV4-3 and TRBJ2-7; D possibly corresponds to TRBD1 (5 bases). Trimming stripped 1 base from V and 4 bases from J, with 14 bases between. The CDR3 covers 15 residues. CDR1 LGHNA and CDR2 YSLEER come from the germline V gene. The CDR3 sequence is CASSQGIFRAYEQYF. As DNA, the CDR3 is TGCGCCAGCAGCCAAGGGATCTTCAGGGCTTACGAGCAGTACTTC.

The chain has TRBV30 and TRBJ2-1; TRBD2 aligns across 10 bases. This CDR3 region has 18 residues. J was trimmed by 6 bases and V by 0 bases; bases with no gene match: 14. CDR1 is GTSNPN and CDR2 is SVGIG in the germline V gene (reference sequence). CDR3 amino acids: CAWSVLGLAGARCNEQFF. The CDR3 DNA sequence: TGTGCCTGGAGTGTACTTGGGCTAGCGGGGGCCCGATGCAATGAGCAGTTCTTC.

CDR3 amino acids: CASSHQLGTENTEAFF. CDR3 DNA: TGCGCCAGCAGCCACCAACTCGGGACAGAGAACACTGAAGCTTTCTTT. The chain employs TRBV4-1 and TRBJ1-1; 7 nucleotides line up with TRBD1. There are 16 residues in the CDR3. Germline V gene lookup returns CDR1 MGHRA and CDR2 YSYEKL. J lost 1 base, V lost 3 bases, and 8 bases had no gene match.

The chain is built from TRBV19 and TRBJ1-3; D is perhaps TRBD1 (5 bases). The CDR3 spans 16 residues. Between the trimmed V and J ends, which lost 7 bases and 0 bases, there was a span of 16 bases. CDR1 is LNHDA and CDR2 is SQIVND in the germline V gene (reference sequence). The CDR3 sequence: CASNPFRGISGNTIYF. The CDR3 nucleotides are TGTGCCAGTAACCCTTTCCGGGGGATCTCTGGAAACACCATATATTTT.

In DNA form, the CDR3 reads TGTGCCAGCAGTACGGGGATAAGGACAGGGCCAAGGTACTTC. Protein product: CASSTGIRTGPRYF. The chain employs TRBV6-5 and TRBJ2-5; 8 bases align to TRBD1. The CDR3 consists of 14 residues. Germline V gives CDR1 MNHEY, CDR2 SVGAGI. Unmatched junction bases numbered 15, after V lost 5 bases and J lost 13 bases.

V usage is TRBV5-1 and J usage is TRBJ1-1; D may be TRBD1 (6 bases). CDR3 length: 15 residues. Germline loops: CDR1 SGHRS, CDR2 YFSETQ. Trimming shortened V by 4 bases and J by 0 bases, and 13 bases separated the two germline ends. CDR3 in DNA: TGCGCCAGCAGCGGGACGACAGGTTTGAACACTGAAGCTTTCTTT. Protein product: CASSGTTGLNTEAFF.